The rows below give T cell receptor beta chains drawn from one sample of a study of CD8+ T cells in alopecia areata. Using immunoSEQ multiplex PCR, the repertoire was profiled, and TCRdb retains in-frame clones only, with some absent. Here the sample spans over 150,000 clones, roughly 60% being singletons. Sequencing was performed on CD4+ T cells sorted from blood, taken at week 0. These receptors were collected from a human donor with alopecia areata. The CDR3 runs from the conserved cysteine through the conserved F or W. A D gene is named only where the DNA matches it firmly. Expanded clones are given a class, and other clones once, few, many or no size at all.

v_gene	j_gene	len	abundance	d_gene	CDR3nt	CDR3aa
TRBV7-2	TRBJ2-5	13	NA	NA	TGTGCCAGCAGCTTAGGTCCAAAAGAGACCCAGTACTTC	CASSLGPKETQYF
TRBV23-1	TRBJ1-2	12	NA	NA	TGCGCCAGTAATGGACAGACCTATGGCTACACCTTC	CASNGQTYGYTF
TRBV5-1	TRBJ2-7	16	few	TRBD2	TGCGCCAGCAGTCTGGCCCCCGCGACTAGCTCTGGGGAGCAGTACTTC	CASSLAPATSSGEQYF
TRBV7-2	TRBJ2-3	14	NA	TRBD2	TGTGCCAGCAGCTCCGGGACTACCAAAGATACGCAGTATTTT	CASSSGTTKDTQYF
TRBV14	TRBJ2-3	16	many	TRBD2	TGTGCCAGCAGCCCTGGACTAGCGGAGATCACAGATACGCAGTATTTT	CASSPGLAEITDTQYF
TRBV30	TRBJ2-3	14	few	NA	TGTGCCTGGAGTGTTAAGAGGGATGGAGATACGCAGTATTTT	CAWSVKRDGDTQYF
TRBV5-6	TRBJ2-7	12	NA	TRBD1	TGTGCCAGCAGCCACAGGGGCTACGAGCAGTACTTC	CASSHRGYEQYF
TRBV11-3	TRBJ1-1	14	few	NA	TGTGCCAGCAGTCATGGGAGGGTGGAAACTGAAGCTTTCTTT	CASSHGRVETEAFF
TRBV11-2	TRBJ2-3	15	once	TRBD2	TGTGCCAGCAGCTTAACTCGGGGGGTCTCAGATACGCAGTATTTT	CASSLTRGVSDTQYF
TRBV10-2	TRBJ1-5	13	NA	NA	TGCGCCAGCAGTGAGTCTAGCAATCAGCCCCAGCATTTT	CASSESSNQPQHF
TRBV2	TRBJ1-5	14	NA	TRBD1	TGTGCCAGCACAAACCCAGGGGGGAATCAGCCCCAGCATTTT	CASTNPGGNQPQHF
TRBV7-6	TRBJ2-3	14	NA	TRBD2	TGTGCCAGCAGCAAAAGCGGGGGTCTAGATACGCAGTATTTT	CASSKSGGLDTQYF
TRBV14	TRBJ1-2	12	NA	NA	TGTGCCAGCAGCCAAGATGCCGGTGGCTACACCTTC	CASSQDAGGYTF
TRBV10-3	TRBJ2-5	13	NA	TRBD2	TGTGCCATCAGGCCAGGGACTAGGGAGACCCAGTACTTC	CAIRPGTRETQYF
TRBV7-9	TRBJ2-3	14	NA	TRBD2	TGTGCCAGCAGCTTTAGCGGGGGGGCTGATACGCAGTATTTT	CASSFSGGADTQYF
TRBV29-1	TRBJ2-2	16	few	NA	TGCAGCGCCGTCTCTCTTGACAGATCCAACACCGGGGAGCTGTTTTTT	CSAVSLDRSNTGELFF
TRBV9	TRBJ1-3	15	NA	NA	TGTGCCAGCAGCGTTAACACTCACTCTGGAAACACCATATATTTT	CASSVNTHSGNTIYF
TRBV7-9	TRBJ1-2	11	NA	NA	TGTGCCAGCAGCTTAGCGGCAAGCTACACCTTC	CASSLAASYTF
TRBV5-6	TRBJ2-1	16	NA	TRBD2	TGTGCCAGCATCCCCCCTGGGGGGCTAGCGGGTAATGAGCAGTTCTTC	CASIPPGGLAGNEQFF
TRBV9	TRBJ2-5	15	NA	TRBD2	TGTGCCAGCAGCGTGACTAGCAGTCACCAAGAGACCCAGTACTTC	CASSVTSSHQETQYF
TRBV29-1	TRBJ2-1	14	few	TRBD2	TGCAGCGTTGAACGTAGCGGGGGGGCGGTCGAGCAGTTCTTC	CSVERSGGAVEQFF
TRBV29-1	TRBJ2-5	13	NA	TRBD1	TGCAGCGTTGCTCAGGGGGCAGGAGAGACCCAGTACTTC	CSVAQGAGETQYF
TRBV25-1	TRBJ2-3	15	NA	NA	TGTGCCAGCAGTGGGAGGATCGACAAAGCAGATACGCAGTATTTT	CASSGRIDKADTQYF
TRBV4-2	TRBJ2-3	18	NA	NA	TGTGCCAGCAGCCAAGATTTCGGGTCCACCAACCCCCCAGATACGCAGTATTTT	CASSQDFGSTNPPDTQYF
TRBV30	TRBJ2-5	13	NA	NA	TGTGCCTGGAGTGTGGGGGCGGGGCAGACCCAGTACTTC	CAWSVGAGQTQYF
TRBV7-8	TRBJ1-1	14	many	NA	TGTGCCAGCAGCCCCGGGACGGCTAACACTGAAGCTTTCTTT	CASSPGTANTEAFF
TRBV23-1	TRBJ2-3	16	NA	NA	TGCGCCAGCAGTCTCAAGTCTGGCTTGAGCACAGATACGCAGTATTTT	CASSLKSGLSTDTQYF
TRBV6-6	TRBJ1-2	12	NA	NA	TGTGCCAGCAGGCTCGGGACGGATGGCTACACCTTC	CASRLGTDGYTF
TRBV5-1	TRBJ2-3	16	NA	TRBD2	TGCGCCAGCAGCTTGGTCCAGCGGGGGGGCGCAGATACGCAGTATTTT	CASSLVQRGGADTQYF
TRBV29-1	TRBJ1-1	13	few	TRBD1	TGCAGCGGATTAGGACAGGGGTTGTCTGAAGCTTTCTTT	CSGLGQGLSEAFF
TRBV6-6	TRBJ1-1	14	few	TRBD1	TGTGCCAGCCTGGGACAGAACATGAACACTGAAGCTTTCTTT	CASLGQNMNTEAFF
TRBV29-1	TRBJ2-3	13	NA	NA	TGCAGCGCCCAGTTTAGTGAAGGGGATACGCAGTATTTT	CSAQFSEGDTQYF
TRBV7-2	TRBJ2-6	18	NA	NA	TGTGCCAGCAGCTTAGCTGGAACACCCAGCTCTGGGGCCAACGTCCTGACTTTC	CASSLAGTPSSGANVLTF
TRBV5-6	TRBJ2-3	16	few	TRBD2	TGTGCCAGCAGCTTGGTTGGACTAGCGGACACAGATACGCAGTATTTT	CASSLVGLADTDTQYF
TRBV21-1	TRBJ1-1	10	NA	NA	TGTGCCAATCCCCAGGAAGAAGCTTTCTTT	CANPQEEAFF
TRBV6-5	TRBJ2-5	15	few	TRBD2	TGTGCCAGCAGCCGCCTGGGGGGGACCCAAGAGACCCAGTACTTC	CASSRLGGTQETQYF
TRBV9	TRBJ1-6	13	NA	NA	TGTGCCAGCAGCACGACCCTGGTTTCACCCCTCCACTTT	CASSTTLVSPLHF
TRBV29-1	TRBJ1-2	13	few	NA	TGCAGCGCCATCCCCCAAAGTAACTATGGCTACACCTTC	CSAIPQSNYGYTF
TRBV29-1	TRBJ1-2	12	NA	NA	TGCAGCGTTGAACGGCAGGCCTTGGGCTACACCTTC	CSVERQALGYTF
TRBV29-1	TRBJ2-2	13	NA	NA	TGCAGCGTTGCTAGCCCTAACACCGGGGAGCTGTTTTTT	CSVASPNTGELFF
TRBV5-1	TRBJ2-7	12	few	TRBD1	TGTGCCAGCGGACCGACAGGGTCCGAGCAGTACTTC	CASGPTGSEQYF
TRBV18	TRBJ2-3	13	NA	NA	TGTGCCAGCTCAGCCACGTCCTGGGATACGCAGTATTTT	CASSATSWDTQYF
TRBV7-9	TRBJ2-5	15	once	TRBD1	TGTGCCAGCATAGGGGCGACAGGGCCAAGTGCGACCCAGTACTTC	CASIGATGPSATQYF